This TCR beta chain stems from a study of cytomegalovirus exposure and HLA in healthy donors. Findings and limits, study-wide: A highly shared variant cluster was judged a likely technical artifact. Among the most significant clusters, several appeared linked to common viral pathogens in a later analysis. The authors assumed roughly uniform sequencing depth across donors for presence/absence analyses. Excluded were some V segments that proved indistinguishable, including TRBV6-2 and TRBV6-3.

About this clone: Its specificity is unknown.

Unmatched junction bases numbered 10, after V lost 3 bases and J lost 3 bases. The germline V gene has CDR1 MDHEN and CDR2 SYDVKM. This CDR3 is built from 17 residues. Primers for the PCR totalled 60 Vbeta and 13 Jbeta. Sequenced by immunoSEQ multiplex PCR; TCRdb stores in-frame clones only, minus some. This table holds approximately 110,000 clones, around 70% found once. This clonotype was sampled from a woman aged 40 to 50 in good health and CMV-seronegative. This rearrangement joins TRBV28 to TRBJ2-2; 7 nucleotides match TRBD1. Material for sequencing was PBMCs. CDR3 region: CASSFPPPGGYTGELFF. The CDR3 DNA sequence: TGTGCCAGCAGTTTCCCCCCCCCAGGGGGATACACCGGGGAGCTGTTTTTT.